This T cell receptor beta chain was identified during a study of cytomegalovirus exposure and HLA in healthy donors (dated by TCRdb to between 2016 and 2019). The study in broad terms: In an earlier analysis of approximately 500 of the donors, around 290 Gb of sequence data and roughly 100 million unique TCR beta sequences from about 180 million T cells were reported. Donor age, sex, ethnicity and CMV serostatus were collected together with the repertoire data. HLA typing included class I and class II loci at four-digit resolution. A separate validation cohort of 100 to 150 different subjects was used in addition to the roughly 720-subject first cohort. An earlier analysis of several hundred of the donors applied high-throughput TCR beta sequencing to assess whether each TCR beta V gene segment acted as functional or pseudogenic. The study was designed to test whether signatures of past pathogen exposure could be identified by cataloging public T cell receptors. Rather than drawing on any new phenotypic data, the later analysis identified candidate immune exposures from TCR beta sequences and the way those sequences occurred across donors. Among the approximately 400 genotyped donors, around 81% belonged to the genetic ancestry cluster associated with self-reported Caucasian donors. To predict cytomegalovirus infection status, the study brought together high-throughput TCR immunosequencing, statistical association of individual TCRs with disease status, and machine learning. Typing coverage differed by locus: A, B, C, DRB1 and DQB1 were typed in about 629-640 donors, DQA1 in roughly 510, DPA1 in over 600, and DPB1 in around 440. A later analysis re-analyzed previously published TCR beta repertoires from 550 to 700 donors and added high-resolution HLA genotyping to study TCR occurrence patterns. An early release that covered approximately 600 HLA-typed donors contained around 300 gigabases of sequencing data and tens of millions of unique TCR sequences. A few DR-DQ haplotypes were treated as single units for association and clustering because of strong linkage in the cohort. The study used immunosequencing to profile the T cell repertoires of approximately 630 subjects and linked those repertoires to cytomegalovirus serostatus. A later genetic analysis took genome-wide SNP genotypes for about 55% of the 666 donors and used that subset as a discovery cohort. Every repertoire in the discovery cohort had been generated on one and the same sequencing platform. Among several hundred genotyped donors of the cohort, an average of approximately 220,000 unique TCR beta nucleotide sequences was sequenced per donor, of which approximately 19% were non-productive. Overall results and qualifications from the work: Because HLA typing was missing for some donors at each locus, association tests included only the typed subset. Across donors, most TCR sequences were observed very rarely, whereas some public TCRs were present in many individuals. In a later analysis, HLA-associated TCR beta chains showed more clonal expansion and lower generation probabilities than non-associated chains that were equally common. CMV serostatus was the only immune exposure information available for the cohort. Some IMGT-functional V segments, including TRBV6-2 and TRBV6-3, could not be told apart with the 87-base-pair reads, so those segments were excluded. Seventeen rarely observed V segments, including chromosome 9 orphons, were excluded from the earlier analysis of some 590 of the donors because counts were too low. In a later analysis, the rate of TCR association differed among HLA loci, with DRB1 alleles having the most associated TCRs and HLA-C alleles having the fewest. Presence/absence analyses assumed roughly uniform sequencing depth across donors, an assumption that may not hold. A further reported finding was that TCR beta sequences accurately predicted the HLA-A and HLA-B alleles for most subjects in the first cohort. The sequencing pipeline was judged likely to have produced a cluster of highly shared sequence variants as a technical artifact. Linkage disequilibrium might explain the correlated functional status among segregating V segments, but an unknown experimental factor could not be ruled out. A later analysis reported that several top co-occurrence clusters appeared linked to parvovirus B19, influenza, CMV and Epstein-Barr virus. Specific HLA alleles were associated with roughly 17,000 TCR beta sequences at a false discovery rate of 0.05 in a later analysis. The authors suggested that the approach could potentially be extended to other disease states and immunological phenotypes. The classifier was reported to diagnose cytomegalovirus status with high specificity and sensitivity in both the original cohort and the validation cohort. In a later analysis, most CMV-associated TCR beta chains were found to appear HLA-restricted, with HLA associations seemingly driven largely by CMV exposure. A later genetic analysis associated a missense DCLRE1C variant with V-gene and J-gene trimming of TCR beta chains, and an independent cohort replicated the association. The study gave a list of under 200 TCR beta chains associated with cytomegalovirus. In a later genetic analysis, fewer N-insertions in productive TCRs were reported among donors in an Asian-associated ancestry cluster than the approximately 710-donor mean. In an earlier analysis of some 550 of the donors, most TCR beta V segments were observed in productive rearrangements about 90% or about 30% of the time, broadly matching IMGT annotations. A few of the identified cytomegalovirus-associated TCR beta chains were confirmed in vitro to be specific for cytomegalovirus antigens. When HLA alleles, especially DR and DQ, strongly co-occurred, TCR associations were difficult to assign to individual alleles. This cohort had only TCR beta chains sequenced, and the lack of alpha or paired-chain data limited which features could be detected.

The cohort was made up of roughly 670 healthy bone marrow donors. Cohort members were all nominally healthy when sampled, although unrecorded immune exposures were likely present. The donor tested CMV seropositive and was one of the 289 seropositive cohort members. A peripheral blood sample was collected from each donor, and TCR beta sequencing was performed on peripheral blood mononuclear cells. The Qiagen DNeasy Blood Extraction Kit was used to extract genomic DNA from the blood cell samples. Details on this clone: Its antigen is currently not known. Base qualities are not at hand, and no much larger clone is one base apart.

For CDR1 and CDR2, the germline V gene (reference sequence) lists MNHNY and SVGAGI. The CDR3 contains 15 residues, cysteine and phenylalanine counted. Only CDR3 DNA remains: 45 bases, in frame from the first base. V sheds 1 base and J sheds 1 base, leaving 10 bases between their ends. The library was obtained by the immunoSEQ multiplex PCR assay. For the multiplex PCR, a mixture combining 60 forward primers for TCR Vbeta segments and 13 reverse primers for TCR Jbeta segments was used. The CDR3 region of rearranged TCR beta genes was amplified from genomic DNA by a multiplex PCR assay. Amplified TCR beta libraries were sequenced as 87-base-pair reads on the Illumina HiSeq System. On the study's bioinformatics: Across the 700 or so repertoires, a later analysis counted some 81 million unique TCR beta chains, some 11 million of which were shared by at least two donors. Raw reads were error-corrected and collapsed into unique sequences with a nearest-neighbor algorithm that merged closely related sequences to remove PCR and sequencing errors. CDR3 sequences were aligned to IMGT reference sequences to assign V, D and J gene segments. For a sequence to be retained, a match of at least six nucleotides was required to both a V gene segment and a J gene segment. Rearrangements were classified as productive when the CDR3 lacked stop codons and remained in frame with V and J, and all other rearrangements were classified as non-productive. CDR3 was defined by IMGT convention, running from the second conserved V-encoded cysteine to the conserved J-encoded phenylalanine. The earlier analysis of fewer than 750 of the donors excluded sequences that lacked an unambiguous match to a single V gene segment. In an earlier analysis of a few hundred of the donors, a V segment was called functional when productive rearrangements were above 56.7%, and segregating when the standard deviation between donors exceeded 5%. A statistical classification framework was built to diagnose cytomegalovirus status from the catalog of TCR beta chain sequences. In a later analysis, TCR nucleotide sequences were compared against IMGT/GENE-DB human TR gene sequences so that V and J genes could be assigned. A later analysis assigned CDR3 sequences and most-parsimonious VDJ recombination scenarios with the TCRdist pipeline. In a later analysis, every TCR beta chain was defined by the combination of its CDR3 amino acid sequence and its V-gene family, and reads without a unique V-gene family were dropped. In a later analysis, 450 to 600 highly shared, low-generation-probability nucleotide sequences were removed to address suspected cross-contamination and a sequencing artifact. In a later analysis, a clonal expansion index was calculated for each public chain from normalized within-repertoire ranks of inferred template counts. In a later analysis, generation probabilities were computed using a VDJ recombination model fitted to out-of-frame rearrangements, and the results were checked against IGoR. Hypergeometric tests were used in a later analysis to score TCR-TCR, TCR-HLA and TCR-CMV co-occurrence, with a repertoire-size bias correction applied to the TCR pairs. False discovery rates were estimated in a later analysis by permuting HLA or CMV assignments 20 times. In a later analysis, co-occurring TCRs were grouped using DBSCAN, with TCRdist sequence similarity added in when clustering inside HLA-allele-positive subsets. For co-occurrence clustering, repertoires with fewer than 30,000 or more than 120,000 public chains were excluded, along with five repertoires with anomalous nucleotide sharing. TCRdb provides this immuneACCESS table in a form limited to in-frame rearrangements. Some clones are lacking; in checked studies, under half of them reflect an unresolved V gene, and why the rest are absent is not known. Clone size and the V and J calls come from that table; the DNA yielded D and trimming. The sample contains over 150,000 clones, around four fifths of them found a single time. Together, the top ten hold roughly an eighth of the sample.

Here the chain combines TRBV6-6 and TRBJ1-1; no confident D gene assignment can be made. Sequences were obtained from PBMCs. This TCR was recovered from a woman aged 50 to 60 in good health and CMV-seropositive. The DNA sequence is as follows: TGTGCCAGCAGTTACTTGGGCCCCCAGAACACTGAAGCTTTCTTT. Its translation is CASSYLGPQNTEAFF.